One TCR beta chain is described in this entry. This sample stems from a study of T cells after yellow fever vaccination. Trimming left V 2 bases short and J 6 bases short, with 13 bases between. Germline values: CDR1 SEHNR, CDR2 FQNEAQ (reference sequence). The CDR3 is 14 amino acids. TCRdb passed the 5' RACE reads through MiXCR, listing each CDR3 protein once. The sample carries 450,000 to 600,000 distinct CDR3 sequences, roughly 17% recorded once. The source of this sequence is a man aged 18-30 years who received the YFV17D yellow fever vaccine. The chain is built from TRBV7-9 and TRBJ1-1; possibly TRBD1 for D (5 bases). The starting material was PBMCs, obtained around 5 days after the first yellow fever vaccination. The CDR3 region is CASSLSQGSAEAFF. In nucleotides, the CDR3 is TGTGCCAGCAGCTTATCTCAGGGATCCGCTGAAGCTTTCTTT.